The clone carrying this T cell receptor beta chain was picked up a small number of times. The CDR3 runs 14 residues. Losses at the gene ends were 6 bases for V and 5 bases for J; bases not matched to a gene: 5. Germline V gives CDR1 SNHLY, CDR2 FYNNEI. The assay was immunoSEQ multiplex PCR, and TCRdb's table has in-frame clones only and misses some. There are about 140,000 clones in the sample; roughly 94% occur only once, and approximately 14% lies in the top ten. This sample was taken from a study of control samples from healthy donors and cancer patients. This chain connects TRBV2 to TRBJ1-4; 8 bases align to TRBD1. This TCR was recovered from a man aged 40-55 years in good health. Sequences were obtained from blood. CDR3 region: CASSLTGANEKLFF. The CDR3 nucleotides read TGTGCCAGCAGCCTGACAGGGGCGAATGAAAAACTGTTTTTT.